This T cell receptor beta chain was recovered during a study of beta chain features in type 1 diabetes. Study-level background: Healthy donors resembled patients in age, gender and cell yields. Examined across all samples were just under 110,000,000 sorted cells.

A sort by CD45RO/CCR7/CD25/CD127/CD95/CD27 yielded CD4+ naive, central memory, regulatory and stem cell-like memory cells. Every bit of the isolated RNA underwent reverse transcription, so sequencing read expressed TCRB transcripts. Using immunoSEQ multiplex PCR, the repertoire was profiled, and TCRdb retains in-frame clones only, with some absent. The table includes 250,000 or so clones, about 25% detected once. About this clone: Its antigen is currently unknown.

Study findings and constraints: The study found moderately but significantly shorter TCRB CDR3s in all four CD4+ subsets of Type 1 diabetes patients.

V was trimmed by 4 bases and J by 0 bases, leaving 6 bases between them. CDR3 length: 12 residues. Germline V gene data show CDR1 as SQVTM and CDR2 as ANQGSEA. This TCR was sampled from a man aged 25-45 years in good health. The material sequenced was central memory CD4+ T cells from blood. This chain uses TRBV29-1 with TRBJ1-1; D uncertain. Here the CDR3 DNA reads TGCAGCGTTGTTATTCTGAACACTGAAGCTTTCTTT. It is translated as CSVVILNTEAFF.